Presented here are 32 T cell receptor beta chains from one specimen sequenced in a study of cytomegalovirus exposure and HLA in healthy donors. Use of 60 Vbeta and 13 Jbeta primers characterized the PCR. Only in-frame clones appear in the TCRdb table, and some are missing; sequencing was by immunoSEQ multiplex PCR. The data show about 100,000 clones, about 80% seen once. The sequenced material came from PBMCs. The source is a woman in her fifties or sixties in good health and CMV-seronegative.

In DNA, the CDR3 is TGCGCCAGTGCCGGGACTCCGAACTACGAGCAGTACTTC. The encoded protein is CASAGTPNYEQYF. V usage is TRBV5-1 and J usage is TRBJ2-7, with a weak D call TRBD2 (6 bases). The germline V gene encodes CDR1 SGHRS and CDR2 YFSETQ. V was clipped by 8 bases and J by 3 bases, with 15 bases between them. The CDR3 has 13 amino acids.

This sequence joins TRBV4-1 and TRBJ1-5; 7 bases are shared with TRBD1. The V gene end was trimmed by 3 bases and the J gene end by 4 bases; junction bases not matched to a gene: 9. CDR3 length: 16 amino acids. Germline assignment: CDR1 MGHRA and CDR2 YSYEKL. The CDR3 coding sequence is TGCGCCAGCAGCCACCTCGGGACAGCGAAAAATCAGCCCCAGCATTTT. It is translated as CASSHLGTAKNQPQHF.

CDR3 coding DNA: TGTGCCAGCAGTGAACTGGGGACAGCCCAAGAGACCCAGTACTTC. As protein: CASSELGTAQETQYF. This sequence joins TRBV25-1 and TRBJ2-5; 7 bases are a match to TRBD1. With 2 bases clipped from V and 1 base from J, the junction kept 4 bases outside the gene matches. This CDR3 spans 15 amino acids. Germline V gene lookup returns CDR1 MGHDK and CDR2 SYGVNS.

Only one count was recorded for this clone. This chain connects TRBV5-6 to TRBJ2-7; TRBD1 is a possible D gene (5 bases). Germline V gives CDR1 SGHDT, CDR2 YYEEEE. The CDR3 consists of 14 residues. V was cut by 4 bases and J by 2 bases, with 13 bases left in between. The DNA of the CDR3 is TGTGCCAGCAGCGCACCAGGGATAGCCTACGAGCAGTACTTC. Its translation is CASSAPGIAYEQYF.

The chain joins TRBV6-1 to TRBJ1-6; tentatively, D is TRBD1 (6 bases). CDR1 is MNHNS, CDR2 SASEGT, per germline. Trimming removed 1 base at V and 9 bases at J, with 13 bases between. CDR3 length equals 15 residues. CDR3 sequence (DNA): TGTGCCAGCAGTGAAGGGCAGGGGTACGTTTCACCCCTCCACTTT. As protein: CASSEGQGYVSPLHF.

The CDR3: CASSQDMGANEQFF. CDR3 in DNA: TGCGCCAGCAGCCAAGATATGGGGGCCAATGAGCAGTTCTTC. The V gene is TRBV4-3, the J gene TRBJ2-1; D is possibly TRBD1 (6 bases). V gave up 0 bases and J gave up 6 bases, with 9 bases separating them. Germline-derived CDR1 and CDR2 are LGHNA and YSLEER. This CDR3 comprises 14 residues.

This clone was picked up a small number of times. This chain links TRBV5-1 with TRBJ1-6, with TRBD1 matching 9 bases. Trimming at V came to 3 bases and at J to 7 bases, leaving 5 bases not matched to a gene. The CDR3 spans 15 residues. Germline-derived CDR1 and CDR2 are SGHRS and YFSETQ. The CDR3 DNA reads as TGCGCCAGCAGCTCCCGGGACAGGGACAATTCACCCCTCCACTTT. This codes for CASSSRDRDNSPLHF.

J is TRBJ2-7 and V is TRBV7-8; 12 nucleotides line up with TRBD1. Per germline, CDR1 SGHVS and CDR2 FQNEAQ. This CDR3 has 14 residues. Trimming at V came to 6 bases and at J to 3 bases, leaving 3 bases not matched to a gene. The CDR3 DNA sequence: TGTGCCAGCAGGGGACAGGGGGCCAACTACGAGCAGTACTTC. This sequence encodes CASRGQGANYEQYF.

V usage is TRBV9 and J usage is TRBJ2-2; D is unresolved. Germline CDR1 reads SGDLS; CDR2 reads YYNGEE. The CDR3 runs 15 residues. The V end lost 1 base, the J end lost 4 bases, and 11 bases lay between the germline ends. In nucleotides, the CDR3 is TGTGCCAGCAGCGTAAGAAGCGATGGCACCGGGGAGCTGTTTTTT. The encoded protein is CASSVRSDGTGELFF.

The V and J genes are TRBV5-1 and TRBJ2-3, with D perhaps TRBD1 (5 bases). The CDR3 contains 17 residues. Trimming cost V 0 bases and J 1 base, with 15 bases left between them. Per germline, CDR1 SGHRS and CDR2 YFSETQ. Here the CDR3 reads CASSLGPQGRGTDTQYF. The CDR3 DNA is TGCGCCAGCAGCTTGGGCCCTCAGGGTAGAGGCACAGATACGCAGTATTTT.

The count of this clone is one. This chain's CDR3 is CSVEFSGGANVLTF. The CDR3 coding sequence is TGCAGCGTTGAATTCAGTGGCGGGGCCAACGTCCTGACTTTC. The V and J genes are TRBV29-1 and TRBJ2-6; unclear D gene. CDR3 length equals 14 residues. With 2 bases removed from V and 4 bases from J, the gap between germline ends came to 9 bases. The germline V gene has CDR1 SQVTM and CDR2 ANQGSEA.

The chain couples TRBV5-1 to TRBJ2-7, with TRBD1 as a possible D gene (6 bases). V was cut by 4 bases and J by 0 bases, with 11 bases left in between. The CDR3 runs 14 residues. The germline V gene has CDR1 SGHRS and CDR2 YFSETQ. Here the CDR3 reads CASSVLDSSYEQYF. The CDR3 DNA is TGCGCCAGCAGCGTGCTGGACAGCTCCTACGAGCAGTACTTC.

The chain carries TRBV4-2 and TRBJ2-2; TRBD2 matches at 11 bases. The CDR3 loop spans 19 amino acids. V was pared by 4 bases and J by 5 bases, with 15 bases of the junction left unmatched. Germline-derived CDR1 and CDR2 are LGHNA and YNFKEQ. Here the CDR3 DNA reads TGTGCCAGCAGCCCAGGACTAGCGGGTGGGGGAGGAGGAACCGGGGAGCTGTTTTTT. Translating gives CASSPGLAGGGGGTGELFF.

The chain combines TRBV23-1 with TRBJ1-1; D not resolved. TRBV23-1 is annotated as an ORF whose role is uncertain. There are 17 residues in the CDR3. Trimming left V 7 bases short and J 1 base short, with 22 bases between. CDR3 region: CASNAGCRPRGNTEAFF. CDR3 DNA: TGCGCCAGCAATGCGGGGTGCCGGCCCCGGGGGAACACTGAAGCTTTCTTT.

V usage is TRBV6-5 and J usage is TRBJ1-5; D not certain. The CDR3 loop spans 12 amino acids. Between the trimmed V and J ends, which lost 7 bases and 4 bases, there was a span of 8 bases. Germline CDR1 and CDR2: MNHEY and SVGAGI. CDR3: CASKVLNQPQHF. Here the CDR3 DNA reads TGTGCCAGCAAAGTTCTAAATCAGCCCCAGCATTTT.

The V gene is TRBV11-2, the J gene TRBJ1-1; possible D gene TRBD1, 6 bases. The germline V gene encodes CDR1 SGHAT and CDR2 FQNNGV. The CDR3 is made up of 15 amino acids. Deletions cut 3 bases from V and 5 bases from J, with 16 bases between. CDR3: CASSLVGAWGTEAFF. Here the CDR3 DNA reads TGTGCCAGCAGCTTGGTGGGGGCGTGGGGTACTGAAGCTTTCTTT.

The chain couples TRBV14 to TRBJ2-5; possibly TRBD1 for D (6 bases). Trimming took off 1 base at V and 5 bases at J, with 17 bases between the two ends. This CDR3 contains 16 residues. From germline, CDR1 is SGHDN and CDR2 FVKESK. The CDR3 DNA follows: TGTGCCAGCAGCCAAGGGCGACAGGCCCGGATCGAGACCCAGTACTTC. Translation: CASSQGRQARIETQYF.

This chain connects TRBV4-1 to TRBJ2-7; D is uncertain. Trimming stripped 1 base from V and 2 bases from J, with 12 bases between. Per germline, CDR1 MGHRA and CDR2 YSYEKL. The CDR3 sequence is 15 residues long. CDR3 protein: CASSQGRQDTYEQYF. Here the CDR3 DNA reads TGCGCCAGCAGCCAAGGTCGGCAAGACACCTACGAGCAGTACTTC.

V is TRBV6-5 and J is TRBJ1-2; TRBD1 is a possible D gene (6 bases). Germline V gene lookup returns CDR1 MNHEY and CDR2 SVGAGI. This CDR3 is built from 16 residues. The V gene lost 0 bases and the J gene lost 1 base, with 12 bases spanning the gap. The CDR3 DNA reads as TGTGCCAGCAGTTACTCGGCGGGCAGGGGTAACTATGGCTACACCTTC. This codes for CASSYSAGRGNYGYTF.

The DNA for the CDR3 is TGTGCCAGCAGCCAAGAAAGGGGCAGCCACTACGAGCAGTACTTC. This translates into CASSQERGSHYEQYF. The J gene is TRBJ2-7, the V gene TRBV11-2, with a weak D call TRBD1 (5 bases). Germline values: CDR1 SGHAT, CDR2 FQNNGV. The CDR3 has 15 amino acids. V lost 5 bases to trimming and J lost 3 bases, with 17 bases between them.

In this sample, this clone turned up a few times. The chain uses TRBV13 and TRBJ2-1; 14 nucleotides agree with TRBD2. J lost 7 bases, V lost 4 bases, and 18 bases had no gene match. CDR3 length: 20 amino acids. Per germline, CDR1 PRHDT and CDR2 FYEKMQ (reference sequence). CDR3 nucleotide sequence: TGTGCCAGCAGCTCGACACTTAACCCTCCGGGACTAGCGGGAGTAAATGAGCAGTTCTTC. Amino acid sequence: CASSSTLNPPGLAGVNEQFF.

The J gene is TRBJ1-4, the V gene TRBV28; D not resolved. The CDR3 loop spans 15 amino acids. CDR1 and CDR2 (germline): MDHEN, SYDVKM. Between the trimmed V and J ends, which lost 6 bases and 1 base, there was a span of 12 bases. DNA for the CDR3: TGTGCCAGCAGGAAGCAGGCCTTAACTAATGAAAAACTGTTTTTT. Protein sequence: CASRKQALTNEKLFF.

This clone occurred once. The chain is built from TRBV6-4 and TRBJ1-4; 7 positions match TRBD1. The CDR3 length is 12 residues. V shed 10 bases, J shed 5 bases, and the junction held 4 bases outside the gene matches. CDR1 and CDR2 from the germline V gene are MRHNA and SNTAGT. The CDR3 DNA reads TGTGCCACCGGGACAGAGAATGAAAAACTGTTTTTT. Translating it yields CATGTENEKLFF.

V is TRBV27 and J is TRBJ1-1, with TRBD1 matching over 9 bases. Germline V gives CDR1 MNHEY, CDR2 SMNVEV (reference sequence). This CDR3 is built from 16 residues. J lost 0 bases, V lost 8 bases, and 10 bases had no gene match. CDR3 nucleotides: TGTGCCAGCTGTAAGAGAACAGGGGGCTTGAACACTGAAGCTTTCTTT. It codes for CASCKRTGGLNTEAFF.

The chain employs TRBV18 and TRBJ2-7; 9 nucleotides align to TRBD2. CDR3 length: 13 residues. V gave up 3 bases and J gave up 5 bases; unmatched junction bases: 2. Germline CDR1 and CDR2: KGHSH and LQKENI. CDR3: CASSPGLADEQYF. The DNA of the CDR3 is TGTGCCAGCTCACCGGGACTAGCAGACGAGCAGTACTTC.

CDR3 loop: CASSESEYSDEQFF. DNA of the CDR3: TGTGCCAGCAGTGAATCCGAGTACTCGGATGAGCAGTTCTTC. J is TRBJ2-1 and V is TRBV25-1; D is unresolved. Germline V gene data show CDR1 as MGHDK and CDR2 as SYGVNS. This CDR3 is 14 amino acids long. V was trimmed by 1 base and J by 8 bases, leaving 12 bases between them.

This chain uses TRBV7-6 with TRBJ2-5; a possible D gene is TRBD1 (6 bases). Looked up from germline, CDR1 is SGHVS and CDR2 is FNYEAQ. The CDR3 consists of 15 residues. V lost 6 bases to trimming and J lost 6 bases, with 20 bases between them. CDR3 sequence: CASSRTDSQRQTQYF. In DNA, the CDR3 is TGTGCCAGCAGTCGGACAGATTCCCAAAGACAGACCCAGTACTTC. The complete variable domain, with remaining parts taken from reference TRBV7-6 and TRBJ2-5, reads GAGVSQSPRYKVTKRGQDVALRCDPISGHVSLYWYRQALGQGPEFLTYFNYEAQQDKSGLPNDRFSAERPEGSISTLTIQRTEQRDSAMYRCASSRTDSQRQTQYFGPGTRLLVL.

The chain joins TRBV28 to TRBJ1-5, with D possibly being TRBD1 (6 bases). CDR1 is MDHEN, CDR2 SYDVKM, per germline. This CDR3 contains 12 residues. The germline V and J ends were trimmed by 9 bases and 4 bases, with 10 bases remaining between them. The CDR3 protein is CASRTENQPQHF. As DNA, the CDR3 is TGTGCCAGTCGGACAGAAAATCAGCCCCAGCATTTT.

The CDR3 coding sequence is TGTGCCAGCAGCTTTCGACTAGCGGGAGGGGAAGATACGCAGTATTTT. This codes for CASSFRLAGGEDTQYF. The chain has TRBV5-4 and TRBJ2-3; TRBD2 agrees at 14 bases. The CDR3 sequence is 16 residues long. The V gene's germline CDR1 is SGHNT and CDR2 YYREEE (reference sequence). J was trimmed by 5 bases and V by 2 bases; bases with no gene match: 4.

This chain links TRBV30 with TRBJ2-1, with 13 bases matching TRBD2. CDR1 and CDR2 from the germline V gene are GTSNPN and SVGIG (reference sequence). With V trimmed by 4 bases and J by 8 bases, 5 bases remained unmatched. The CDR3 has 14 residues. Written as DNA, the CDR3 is TGTGCCTGGAAGGGACTAGCGGGAAGTGATGAGCAGTTCTTC. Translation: CAWKGLAGSDEQFF.

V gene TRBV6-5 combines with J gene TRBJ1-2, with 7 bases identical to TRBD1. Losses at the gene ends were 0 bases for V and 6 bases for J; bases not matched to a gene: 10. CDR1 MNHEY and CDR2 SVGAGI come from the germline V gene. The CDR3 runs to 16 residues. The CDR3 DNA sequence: TGTGCCAGCAGTTACTCGATAGTCGCAGGGGGTCATGGCTACACCTTC. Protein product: CASSYSIVAGGHGYTF.

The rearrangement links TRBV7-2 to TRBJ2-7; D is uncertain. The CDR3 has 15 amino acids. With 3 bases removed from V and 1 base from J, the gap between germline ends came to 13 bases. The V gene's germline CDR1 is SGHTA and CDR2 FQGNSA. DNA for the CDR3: TGTGCCAGCAGCTTTTCTCCTAGAGATTCCTACGAGCAGTACTTC. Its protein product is CASSFSPRDSYEQYF.